This T cell receptor (beta chain) was sequenced during a study of blood T cell repertoires in COVID-19. In germline, CDR1 is SGHRS, CDR2 YFSETQ. V was clipped by 9 bases and J by 4 bases, with 19 bases between them. This CDR3 is 14 amino acids long. Assay used: immunoSEQ multiplex PCR; TCRdb lists only in-frame clones, some missing. The sample carries 70,000 to 90,000 clones, about 87% recorded once. The table lists this clone with a few counts. Sample: peripheral blood. This chain uses TRBV5-1 with TRBJ1-1; the D gene is possibly TRBD1 (6 bases). The clonotype was recovered from a man of 80 years or more with active or convalescent COVID-19. The DNA of the CDR3 is TGCGCCACCTCCGTCGGGGGGCCTGGCACTGAAGCTTTCTTT. It encodes CATSVGGPGTEAFF.